Listed below are T cell receptor beta chains from one sample, sequenced in a study of glioma-infiltrating T cells. TCRdb reprocessed the multiplex PCR reads with MiXCR, giving one entry per CDR3 protein. The sample includes approximately 89,000 distinct CDR3 sequences, 20% to 25% of them seen just once. The specimen sequenced was glioma tissue, nonneoplastic brain tissue, or PBMCs (not recorded which). The origin of the receptors is a human donor with low-grade glioma or glioblastoma, undergoing nonglioma brain surgery, or in good health (not recorded which). Both conserved end residues are part of each CDR3. The D gene is left open where the match is weak. Clone size is stated in some rows and not others, as once, few, many or a class when expanded.

V	J	length	D	size	CDR3	DNA
TRBV20-1	TRBJ1-2	16	.	many	CSARVQGSMANYGYTF	TGCAGTGCTAGAGTCCAAGGTTCGATGGCTAACTATGGCTACACCTTC
TRBV6-1	TRBJ2-3	15	TRBD2	many	CASSSLAGRTDTQYF	TGTGCCAGCAGTTCACTAGCGGGCCGCACAGATACGCAGTATTTT
TRBV6-6	TRBJ1-1	16	.	few	CASSYAPGRPNTEAFF	TGTGCCAGCAGTTACGCCCCAGGGAGGCCGAACACTGAAGCTTTCTTT
TRBV5-1	TRBJ1-1	14	TRBD1	few	CASSLGQGATEAFF	TGCGCCAGCAGCTTGGGACAGGGGGCAACTGAAGCTTTCTTT
TRBV16	TRBJ1-3	14	.	.	CASSSQGSGNTIYF	TGTGCCAGCAGCTCTCAGGGTTCTGGAAACACCATATATTTT
TRBV2	TRBJ2-2	15	.	many	CASTLDSANTGELFF	TGTGCCAGCACTCTGGACAGTGCGAACACCGGGGAGCTGTTTTTT
TRBV4-1	TRBJ1-6	16	.	many	CASSQAKRGYNSPLHF	TGCGCCAGCAGCCAAGCAAAAAGAGGGTATAATTCACCCCTCCACTTT
TRBV7-2	TRBJ2-1	15	TRBD2	many	CASRSLAGGSNEQFF	TGTGCCAGCAGATCACTAGCGGGAGGTTCCAATGAGCAGTTCTTC
TRBV6-1	TRBJ2-5	13	TRBD1	many	CASSRDRDETQYF	TGTGCCAGCAGCCGGGACAGGGACGAGACCCAGTACTTC
TRBV29-1	TRBJ2-1	16	.	.	CSVEDGSADSYNEQFF	TGCAGCGTTGAAGATGGTTCGGCCGACAGCTACAATGAGCAGTTCTTC
TRBV2	TRBJ2-1	15	TRBD2	few	CASNPASGGAGEQFF	TGTGCCAGCAACCCGGCGAGCGGGGGGGCAGGGGAGCAGTTCTTC
TRBV5-1	TRBJ1-2	15	TRBD1	.	CASSSRTGGNYGYTF	TGCGCCAGCAGCTCAAGAACAGGGGGAAACTATGGCTACACCTTC
TRBV19	TRBJ2-3	16	TRBD1	.	CASSRTGMIGTDTQYF	TGTGCCAGTAGCCGGACAGGGATGATCGGCACAGATACGCAGTATTTT
TRBV18	TRBJ2-1	16	.	.	CASSPPETGSYNDQFF	TGTGCCAGCTCACCACCTGAGACGGGCTCCTACAATGACCAGTTCTTC